The 5 T cell receptor beta chains listed next were all sequenced from one sample in a study of T cell repertoires in cytomegalovirus infection. Each CDR3 protein is one row after TCRdb ran MiXCR on the reads. The sample includes about 490,000 distinct CDR3 sequences, approximately 10% seen only once; the top ten take roughly 10%. Material for sequencing was PBMCs. These receptors came from a human donor in good health (CMV status not recorded). Some clones in this sample may be carry-over from other donors' samples.

This clonotype has ten or more counts. The CDR3 loop reads CASSLSRVDGYTF. For the CDR3, the DNA is TGTGCCAGCAGCTTAAGCAGGGTGGACGGCTACACCTTC. V gene TRBV11-1 combines with J gene TRBJ1-2, with TRBD1 as a possible D gene (5 bases). The CDR3 is 13 amino acids. The ends were cut back, 2 bases at V and 8 bases at J, with 12 bases in the middle. Germline-derived CDR1 and CDR2 are SGHAT and FQDESV (reference sequence). Using reference TRBV11-1 and TRBJ1-2 for the parts outside the CDR3, the full variable domain is EAEVAQSPRYKITEKSQAVAFWCDPISGHATLYWYRQILGQGPELLVQFQDESVVDDSQLPKDRFSAERLKGVDSTLKIQPAELGDSAMYLCASSLSRVDGYTFGSGTRLTVV.

This clonotype has ten or more counts. V and J are TRBV7-2 and TRBJ1-2; weak D call: TRBD1 (5 bases). The CDR3 loop spans 16 amino acids. Deletions cut 1 base from V and 4 bases from J, with 16 bases between. In germline, CDR1 is SGHTA, CDR2 FQGNSA. Here the CDR3 reads CASSLGGSGRVYGYTF. The CDR3 bases are TGTGCCAGCAGCTTAGGGGGCAGCGGGCGGGTCTATGGCTACACCTTC.

The chain links TRBV20-1 to TRBJ2-5; weak D call: TRBD2 (5 bases). This CDR3 has 15 amino acids. Per germline, CDR1 DFQATT and CDR2 SNEGSKA (reference sequence). Trimming cost V 4 bases and J 1 base, with 16 bases left between them. The CDR3 coding sequence is TGCAGTGCTAAGGCCGTGACGGACTTCCAAGAGACCCAGTACTTC. Translation gives CSAKAVTDFQETQYF.

The sample holds many counts of this clonotype. The CDR3 nucleotides read TGTGCCAGCAGTTTAAGCGGGGGGAATACGCAGTATTTT. Its protein is CASSLSGGNTQYF. The chain has TRBV12-3 or TRBV12-4 and TRBJ2-3, with TRBD2 identical over 9 bases. This CDR3 has 13 amino acids. J lost 7 bases, V lost 2 bases, and 1 base had no gene match.

This sequence joins TRBV20-1 and TRBJ1-1; no firm D call. Looked up from germline, CDR1 is DFQATT and CDR2 is SNEGSKA (reference sequence). Between the trimmed V and J ends, which lost 1 base and 7 bases, there was a span of 10 bases. The CDR3 consists of 12 residues. For the CDR3, the DNA is TGCAGTGCTAGAGCAACAGCCCGTGAAGCTTTCTTT. As protein: CSARATAREAFF.